These 27 T cell receptor beta chains were all obtained from the same sample, sequenced in a study of Ad26.COV2.S vaccination and SARS-CoV-2 variants. The treatment here: roughly 18 received Ad26.COV2.S at low or high dose, single or two shots; several received placebo; per-sample allocation not given. Repertoires come from day 63 after the first vaccine or placebo injection. Using immunoSEQ multiplex PCR, the repertoire was profiled, and TCRdb retains in-frame clones only, with some absent. This sample has about 410,000 clones; 89% occur once, and the top ten carry approximately 1.9%. The material was peripheral blood, obtained in a trial of Ad26.COV2.S vaccine versus placebo. Receptors originate from a person between 18 and 60 years old who received the Ad26.COV2.S COVID-19 vaccine or a placebo.

This clone appeared a single time. The V and J genes are TRBV27 and TRBJ2-1, with D possibly being TRBD1 (5 bases). CDR1 and CDR2 from the germline V gene are MNHEY and SMNVEV (reference sequence). Deletions cut 5 bases from V and 1 base from J, with 15 bases between. The CDR3 extends over 16 amino acids. The CDR3 bases are TGTGCCAGCAGTCCGCTTGGTGGGGCATCCTACAATGAGCAGTTCTTC. Translated, it gives CASSPLGGASYNEQFF.

The chain joins TRBV7-9 to TRBJ2-1, with 7 positions matching TRBD1. The junction had 7 bases not matched to a gene; V was cut back by 2 bases and J by 6 bases. The CDR3 contains 15 residues. The germline V gene has CDR1 SEHNR and CDR2 FQNEAQ (reference sequence). The CDR3 nucleotides read TGTGCCAGCAGCTTAACGGGACAGAGCCTCAATGAGCAGTTCTTC. Protein product: CASSLTGQSLNEQFF.

This clone showed up just once. The chain uses TRBV11-2 and TRBJ2-7; 7 bases map to TRBD2. Germline CDR1 SGHAT, CDR2 FQNNGV. This CDR3 is built from 16 residues. V dropped 1 base and J dropped 2; count of bases not matched to a gene: 8. DNA of the CDR3: TGTGCCAGCAGCTTAGGTTCCGGGACTATCCCCTACGAGCAGTACTTC. Protein product: CASSLGSGTIPYEQYF. The entire variable domain, with the rest obtained from reference TRBV11-2 and TRBJ2-7, is as follows: EAGVAQSPRYKIIEKRQSVAFWCNPISGHATLYWYQQILGQGPKLLIQFQNNGVVDDSQLPKDRFSAERLKGVDSTLKIQPAKLEDSAVYLCASSLGSGTIPYEQYFGPGTRLTVT.

In this sample, this clone turned up once. This rearrangement joins TRBV11-2 to TRBJ2-1; D gene unclear. Trimming took off 3 bases at V and 3 bases at J, with 12 bases between the two ends. The CDR3 is 15 residues long. Per the germline V gene, CDR1 is SGHAT and CDR2 is FQNNGV. In DNA, the CDR3 is TGTGCCAGCAGCTTGCTTTACCAGGACTACAATGAGCAGTTCTTC. Residues: CASSLLYQDYNEQFF.

The chain carries TRBV6-6 and TRBJ2-7; D possibly corresponds to TRBD1 (6 bases). CDR3 length: 13 amino acids. V shed 5 bases and J shed 5 bases, with 13 bases lying between them. Per the germline V gene, CDR1 is MNHNY and CDR2 is SVGAGI (reference sequence). The CDR3, as DNA: TGTGCCAGCAGTCATTACAGGGTCCACGAGCAGTACTTC. It translates to CASSHYRVHEQYF.

J is TRBJ1-2 and V is TRBV19, with D uncertain. Germline loops: CDR1 LNHDA, CDR2 SQIVND (reference sequence). V was trimmed by 4 bases and J by 7 bases, leaving 19 bases between them. This CDR3 is built from 15 residues. CDR3 sequence (DNA): TGTGCCAGTAGTAGGACCTCCGGAACAGAAGGTGGCTACACCTTC. This codes for CASSRTSGTEGGYTF.

The chain carries TRBV3-1 (or the pseudogene TRBV3-2) and TRBJ2-7, with 10 positions matching TRBD1. This CDR3 is built from 12 residues. Germline V gene lookup returns CDR1 LGHDT and CDR2 YNNKEL (reference sequence). J gave up 6 bases and V 11 bases, and 7 bases lay outside the gene matches. The CDR3 sequence: CAGQTGGSEQYF. CDR3 bases: TGTGCCGGACAGACAGGGGGCAGCGAGCAGTACTTC.

V gene TRBV28 combines with J gene TRBJ1-2; 7 bases are shared with TRBD1. Per germline, CDR1 MDHEN and CDR2 SYDVKM. This CDR3 has 14 residues. V gave up 8 bases and J gave up 7 bases; unmatched junction bases: 13. CDR3 sequence reads: CASVLAGGARGYTF. The CDR3 coding sequence is TGTGCCAGCGTTCTAGCAGGGGGGGCTCGTGGCTACACCTTC.

V gene TRBV18 combines with J gene TRBJ1-3, with 8 bases fitting TRBD1. Trimming removed 5 bases from V and 6 bases from J; junction bases left unmatched: 9. The CDR3 runs 15 residues. From germline, CDR1 is KGHSH and CDR2 LQKENI. The CDR3 loop is CASSAGTGDLNTIYF. The CDR3 DNA reads TGTGCCAGCTCAGCCGGGACAGGCGATTTAAACACCATATATTTT. The variable domain in full, with the rest retrieved from reference TRBV18 and TRBJ1-3, is NAGVMQNPRHLVRRRGQEARLRCSPMKGHSHVYWYRQLPEEGLKFMVYLQKENIIDESGMPKERFSAEFPKEGPSILRIQQVVRGDSAAYFCASSAGTGDLNTIYFGEGSWLTVV.

In this sample, this clone turned up once. The chain employs TRBV19 and TRBJ2-3; TRBD1 matches 8 bases. The CDR3 runs 13 residues. Trimming at V came to 5 bases and at J to 4 bases, leaving 2 bases not matched to a gene. The V gene's germline CDR1 is LNHDA and CDR2 SQIVND (reference sequence). CDR3 nucleotides: TGTGCCAGTAGTCAGGGGGCCGCAGATACGCAGTATTTT. Protein: CASSQGAADTQYF.

V is TRBV30 and J is TRBJ2-7, with D uncertain. The V end lost 4 bases, the J end lost 0 bases, and 10 bases lay between the germline ends. The germline CDR1 and CDR2 sequences are GTSNPN and SVGIG (reference sequence). This CDR3 comprises 13 residues. The CDR3 is CAWKRFPSYEQYF. The DNA of the CDR3 is TGTGCCTGGAAGCGCTTCCCCTCCTACGAGCAGTACTTC. Complete variable domain (other parts from reference TRBV30 and TRBJ2-7): SQTIHQWPATLVQPVGSPLSLECTVEGTSNPNLYWYRQAAGRGLQLLFYSVGIGQISSEVPQNLSASRPQDRQFILSSKKLLLSDSGFYLCAWKRFPSYEQYFGPGTRLTVT.

This clone was detected once. The chain employs TRBV3-1 (or the pseudogene TRBV3-2) and TRBJ1-1; D might be TRBD1 (5 bases). V was clipped by 3 bases and J by 4 bases, with 15 bases between them. Germline CDR1 and CDR2: LGHDT and YNNKEL (reference sequence). This CDR3 is 15 amino acids long. The CDR3, as DNA: TGTGCCAGCAGCCAGTTTTTTTCGGGGGGCACTGAAGCTTTCTTT. It yields the protein CASSQFFSGGTEAFF.

The chain has TRBV2 and TRBJ2-7, with D perhaps TRBD1 or TRBD2 (5 bases each). Germline-derived CDR1 and CDR2 are SNHLY and FYNNEI. The V end was cut by 1 base, the J end by 4 bases, with 14 bases between. CDR3 size: 15 residues. The CDR3 loop reads CASSEVGVGAYEQYF. In DNA, the CDR3 is TGTGCCAGCAGTGAAGTGGGGGTTGGTGCTTACGAGCAGTACTTC.

The gene calls are TRBV7-2 and TRBJ2-3; 9 bases are a match to TRBD2. The V and J ends lost 5 bases and 3 bases, in that order; junction bases with no gene match: 6. The length of the CDR3 is 15 residues. Germline V gene lookup returns CDR1 SGHTA and CDR2 FQGNSA. CDR3 protein: CASSPAGGNTDTQYF. The CDR3 DNA reads TGTGCCAGCAGCCCAGCGGGAGGTAATACAGATACGCAGTATTTT. The full variable domain, its missing parts supplied by reference TRBV7-2 and TRBJ2-3, is GAGVSQSPSNKVTEKGKDVELRCDPISGHTALYWYRQSLGQGLEFLIYFQGNSAPDKSGLPSDRFSAERTGGSVSTLTIQRTQQEDSAVYLCASSPAGGNTDTQYFGPGTRLTVL.

In regard to this clone: The identical CDR3 is also encoded by other nucleotide sequences in the sample. V is TRBV18 and J is TRBJ2-7; 7 positions match TRBD1. CDR1 KGHSH and CDR2 LQKENI come from the germline V gene. With 3 bases clipped from V and 3 bases from J, the junction kept 5 bases outside the gene matches. There are 14 residues in the CDR3. The CDR3 loop is CASSPRTGDYEQYF. The CDR3 region has the DNA TGTGCCAGCTCACCTCGGACAGGAGACTACGAGCAGTACTTC.

The genes are TRBV4-1 and TRBJ2-1; D tentatively reads TRBD1 or TRBD2 (5 bases each). CDR3 length: 15 residues. Trimming removed 4 bases from V and 5 bases from J, with 15 bases in between. Germline CDR1 reads MGHRA; CDR2 reads YSYEKL. CDR3 sequence reads: CASSPPGRKDNEQFF. CDR3 coding DNA: TGCGCCAGCAGCCCCCCGGGGCGGAAAGACAATGAGCAGTTCTTC.

The count of this clone is one. This chain joins TRBV14 and TRBJ2-1; TRBD2 aligns across 8 bases. Germline lookup yields CDR1 SGHDN and CDR2 FVKESK. The CDR3 has 14 residues. V was clipped by 3 bases and J by 6 bases; unmatched bases: 4. The CDR3 reads CASSQPAGVNEQFF. The DNA for the CDR3 is TGTGCCAGCAGCCAGCCAGCGGGAGTCAATGAGCAGTTCTTC.

The chain combines TRBV6-2 or TRBV6-3 with TRBJ1-2, with a possible D match to TRBD1 (6 bases). Germline assignment: CDR1 MNHEY and CDR2 SVGEGT. V was pared by 3 bases and J by 2 bases, with 22 bases between. This CDR3 contains 18 residues. CDR3 protein: CASSYGTVSGGRNYGYTF. CDR3 in DNA: TGTGCCAGCAGTTATGGAACGGTATCCGGGGGCAGGAACTATGGCTACACCTTC.

The gene calls are TRBV5-1 and TRBJ1-5; D perhaps matches TRBD1 (5 bases). The CDR3 consists of 15 residues. Deletions cut 3 bases from V and 1 base from J, with 11 bases between. The V gene's germline CDR1 is SGHRS and CDR2 YFSETQ. The chain's CDR3 is CASSWGEGSNQPQHF. The CDR3 DNA reads TGCGCCAGCAGCTGGGGGGAGGGGAGCAATCAGCCCCAGCATTTT.

The chain is built from TRBV5-6 and TRBJ2-3; D is ambiguous. In germline, CDR1 is SGHDT, CDR2 YYEEEE. V gave up 5 bases and J gave up 5 bases, with 12 bases separating them. The CDR3 totals 13 residues. DNA of the CDR3: TGTGCCAGCAGGCATGGTTCGGTAGATACGCAGTATTTT. Encoded protein: CASRHGSVDTQYF.

The genes are TRBV11-3 and TRBJ2-7, with 9 bases matching TRBD2. V gave up 5 bases and J gave up 2 bases; unmatched junction bases: 7. CDR3 size: 15 residues. Germline V CDR1 and CDR2: SGHNT, YENEEA. The CDR3 loop is CASSAREGNTYEQYF. DNA for the CDR3: TGTGCCAGCAGCGCGCGGGAGGGCAATACCTACGAGCAGTACTTC.

J is TRBJ2-7 and V is TRBV7-9; no clear D gene. Trimming cost V 4 bases and J 3 bases, with 7 bases left between them. Germline V CDR1 and CDR2: SEHNR, FQNEAQ (reference sequence). The CDR3 extends over 12 amino acids. Here the CDR3 reads CASSSGLYEQYF. The CDR3 nucleotides read TGTGCCAGCAGCTCCGGCCTCTACGAGCAGTACTTC. Based on the CDR3 plus reference TRBV7-9 and TRBJ2-7, the full variable domain is DTGVSQNPRHKITKRGQNVTFRCDPISEHNRLYWYRQTLGQGPEFLTYFQNEAQLEKSRLLSDRFSAERPKGSFSTLEIQRTEQGDSAMYLCASSSGLYEQYFGPGTRLTVT.

This clone has a single count. The chain combines TRBV10-3 with TRBJ2-1; 12 positions agree with TRBD2. The CDR3 is 13 amino acids. Germline values: CDR1 ENHRY, CDR2 SYGVKD. With 11 bases clipped from V and 8 bases from J, the junction kept 7 bases outside the gene matches. For the CDR3, the DNA is TGTGCCGGGCGGACTAGCGGGGAGCATGAGCAGTTCTTC. Protein product: CAGRTSGEHEQFF.

This rearrangement joins TRBV28 to TRBJ2-1, with D unclear. This CDR3 has 18 residues. V lost 8 bases to trimming and J lost 0 bases, with 23 bases between them. Germline V gene sequence: CDR1 MDHEN, CDR2 SYDVKM. The CDR3 DNA reads TGTGCCAGCCTCGCACCCTTAGGCTTTACGGGCTCCTACAATGAGCAGTTCTTC. It codes for CASLAPLGFTGSYNEQFF.

The chain links TRBV3-1 (or the pseudogene TRBV3-2) to TRBJ2-7; 9 nucleotides agree with TRBD1. Germline CDR1 is LGHDT and CDR2 is YNNKEL (reference sequence). V dropped 4 bases and J dropped 4; count of bases not matched to a gene: 11. The CDR3 has 16 residues. As DNA, the CDR3 is TGTGCCAGCAGCCGGGATACCGGGACAGGGTTATACGAGCAGTACTTC. Residues: CASSRDTGTGLYEQYF.

V is TRBV9 and J is TRBJ1-3; D unclear. The CDR3 length is 15 residues. The V end was cut by 2 bases, the J end by 0 bases, with 9 bases between. CDR1 and CDR2 from the germline V gene are SGDLS and YYNGEE. The CDR3 region is CASSVQDGSGNTIYF. DNA for the CDR3: TGTGCCAGCAGCGTCCAGGACGGCTCTGGAAACACCATATATTTT.

The chain links TRBV7-8 to TRBJ1-5; D is perhaps TRBD1 (5 bases). The V gene lost 5 bases and the J gene lost 6 bases, with 14 bases spanning the gap. The germline gives CDR1 SGHVS, CDR2 FQNEAQ. The CDR3 is 14 residues long. In DNA form, the CDR3 reads TGTGCCAGCAGCGCGGGCCCGGGGGGTCAGCCCCAGCATTTT. It translates to CASSAGPGGQPQHF.